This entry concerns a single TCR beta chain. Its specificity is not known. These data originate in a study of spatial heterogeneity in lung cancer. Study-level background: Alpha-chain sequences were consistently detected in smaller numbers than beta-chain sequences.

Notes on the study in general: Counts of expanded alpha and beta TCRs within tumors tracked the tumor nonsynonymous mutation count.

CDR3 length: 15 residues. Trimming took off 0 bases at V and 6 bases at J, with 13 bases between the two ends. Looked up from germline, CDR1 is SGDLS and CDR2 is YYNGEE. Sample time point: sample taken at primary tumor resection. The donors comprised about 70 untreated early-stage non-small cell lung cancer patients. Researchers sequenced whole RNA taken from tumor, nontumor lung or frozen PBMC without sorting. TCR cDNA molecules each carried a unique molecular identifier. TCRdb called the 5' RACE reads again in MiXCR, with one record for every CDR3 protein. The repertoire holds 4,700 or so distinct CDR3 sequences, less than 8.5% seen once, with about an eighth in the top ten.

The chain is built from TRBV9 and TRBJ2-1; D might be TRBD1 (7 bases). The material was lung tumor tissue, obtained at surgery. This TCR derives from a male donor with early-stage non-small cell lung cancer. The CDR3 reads CASSVGGNRGNEQFF. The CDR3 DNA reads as TGTGCCAGCAGCGTAGGCGGGAACAGGGGCAATGAGCAGTTCTTC.